This note documents a single T cell receptor (beta chain) sequence. A junction end diverges from the germline sequence, so it may reflect a read error. The second PCR ran about 6 to 11 cycles with a sample-barcoded 5' primer and J-beta primers. Each cDNA was tagged by a template-switch adaptor containing 12 random nucleotides. In TCRdb, the 5' RACE reads were re-called with MiXCR into one record per CDR3 protein. The data show approximately 810,000 distinct CDR3 sequences, with roughly 34% seen just once and roughly 13% held by the top ten. CDR1 and CDR2 (germline): DFQATT, SNEGSKA (reference sequence). The CDR3 consists of 15 residues. These data are taken from a study of blood T cells in healthy people across ages.

Source material: blood. This clonotype was obtained from a man between 18 and 29 years old in good health. V gene TRBV20-1 combines with J gene TRBJ2-7, with no clear D. The CDR3 is CSVTGPDGYSYGQYF. Written as DNA, the CDR3 is TGCAGTGTCACTGGGCCAGACGGTTACTCCTACGGGCAGTACTTC.